Listed here is a single T cell receptor beta chain. This clonotype was seen only a few times. The antigen it binds to is not known. Base quality data are lacking; no much larger clone is found one base away. This record belongs to a study of T cells in Graves' hyperthyroidism and ophthalmopathy (dated by TCRdb to between 2018 and 2020). Some background on the complete study: Peripheral blood samples were taken at the time of initial diagnosis, prior to any treatment. To identify TCR V-J signatures that set the groups apart, the researchers used a discovery cohort of about a hundred patients, made up of 40 to 45 with Graves' ophthalmopathy and about 60 with stable Graves' hyperthyroidism. Prospective prediction of ophthalmopathy was tested in an independent validation cohort of some 20 hyperthyroidism patients and 17 patients who later progressed to ophthalmopathy. The 100 or so discovery patients were randomly divided into training and test sets at a 7:3 ratio. In addition, the study compared T-cell repertoires in thyroid tissue and in blood from about 6 Graves' hyperthyroidism patients. After sampling, hyperthyroidism patients received methimazole starting at 30 mg daily, and ophthalmopathy patients received high-dose intravenous methylprednisolone. The paper describes TCR Vbeta CDR3 sequencing of 120 to 150 peripheral blood samples, made up of 40 to 45 ophthalmopathy patients, approximately 73 hyperthyroidism patients and roughly 17 progressor patients. Results and caveats for the whole study, not just this receptor: Ophthalmopathy was separated from stable hyperthyroidism by a 13 V-J signature model, with around 88% sensitivity and approximately 84% specificity obtained in cross-validation and 80%/75% obtained in testing. Most expanded thyroid clonotypes (frequency above 0.001) were also detected in blood, a finding suggesting that blood repertoires may reflect thyroid immune responses. Sample size was not statistically predetermined, and investigators were not blinded to group allocation. In validation, progression to ophthalmopathy was predicted by the model with 55% to 71% sensitivity and 72.22% specificity, a median of about 6.8 months before onset.

Via the germline V gene (reference sequence), CDR1 is MNHEY and CDR2 SMNVEV. From cysteine to phenylalanine, the CDR3 is 16 amino acids long. Only CDR3 DNA is held: 48 bases, read in frame from base 1. V is pruned by 2 bases and J by 4 bases, leaving 6 bases of the junction without a gene match. TCR beta CDR3 regions were amplified from RNA transcripts. For the first round of RT-PCR on the TCR CDR3, the HTBI primer set was used together with the Qiagen OneStep RT-PCR kit. Libraries were constructed in a second round of multiplex PCR, after which size selection and purification were performed. Sequencing of the libraries was done on an Illumina HiSeq2000 using paired-end 100 bp reads. The source study handled its data this way. Raw data were processed with SOAPnuke, discarding reads with adapters, uncalled bases, mean Phred below 15, or no exact constant-primer or identifier match. COPE v1.2.5 was used to merge high-quality paired reads, and clonotypes were defined as unique nucleotide sequences. Clonotypes were aligned to IMGT TRBV, TRBD and TRBJ reference segments using MiTCR v1.1. The analysis was restricted to V-J combinations with a frequency above 0.0001, which together covered around 99% of the repertoires. The TCS score was defined as F50 (clonal expansion) divided by E x V (chaos), with BLOSUM62-based TCRdist calculated between CDR3 peptides within each V-J. Welch's t-statistics and random forest reduced some 510 V-J features to some 14, which were used in a naive Bayes classifier (R e1071). The public reads were reanalyzed by TCRdb: fastp trimming at Q25, MiXCR alignment, in-frame beta chains only. Records with the same CDR3 protein are collapsed into one entry carrying the most frequent genes and DNA. TCRdb's processing, not the authors' own work, is the source of the V and J calls. Present in this sample are approximately 700,000 distinct CDR3 sequences, approximately 16% of which were seen just once. The top ten clonotypes cover 8.4% of the sample.

Stable Graves' hyperthyroidism was defined as the absence of progression to ophthalmopathy over 18 months of follow-up. Hyperthyroidism patients were newly diagnosed, had a disease duration of under 2 months, and were aged 18 to 65 years. Any patient with an uncontrolled infection, another autoimmune disease, pregnancy or lactation was excluded. Diagnoses were based on clinical symptoms, serum thyroxine and TRAb, thyroid ultrasound and orbital computed tomography. PBMCs were separated from 7.5 to 10 ml of fresh peripheral blood using Ficoll-Paque density gradient centrifugation. Trizol reagent was used to extract total RNA, and RNA quality was then checked on an Agilent 2100 Bioanalyzer.

This clonotype originated in a young man with Graves' hyperthyroidism. Sequenced: blood. The V and J genes are TRBV27 and TRBJ2-2, and 8 junctional nucleotides match TRBD1. The DNA is TGTGCCAGCAGTTTAATCCCAGGGGGCAGCACCGGGGAGCTGTTTTTT. This codes for CASSLIPGGSTGELFF.